This T cell receptor (beta chain) was sequenced for a study of CD8 T cells in Susac syndrome (dated by TCRdb to about 2019). About the investigation overall: Among the sequenced Susac syndrome patients, 5 or 6 had clinically active disease and about 8 were in clinical remission. Susac syndrome patients were therapy-naive, on corticosteroids (some also receiving IVIg), or on IVIg alone at blood withdrawal. The study used repertoire sequencing to test whether antigen drove CD8+ T cell activation and differentiation in Susac syndrome. CD8+ T cell repertoire clonality was compared between about 12 healthy donors, around 14 Susac syndrome patients and 15 multiple sclerosis patients. The paper's findings and limits, for the study overall: The number of individuals in the TCR sequencing and HLA analysis was acknowledged as relatively small. Looking at Susac-specific public clones, the researchers identified 15 to 20 in the total CD8+ repertoire and about 5 in the CD8+ TEMRA repertoire. CD8+ repertoires in Susac syndrome showed clonal expansion, which was highest in CD8+ TEMRA cells and was greater in clinically active patients than in remitting patients.

RNA was extracted using the RNeasy kit, and about 0.45 to 1 microgram was reverse transcribed with random hexamers. The immunoSEQ multiplex PCR assay, covering 54 Vbeta and 13 Jbeta segments, was used to amplify TCR beta CDR3 regions. PCR amplification bias was corrected by using a synthetic template baseline for primer optimization and computational correction. Regarding the original processing steps: Reads were annotated to V, D and J genes according to IMGT and were analyzed with immunoSEQ Analyzer, with only productive sequences retained. Clonality was computed as one minus Shannon entropy normalized by log2 of the number of productive unique sequences. Public and private clones were assessed among the 100 most prevalent clones of each patient and control. Susac-specific clones were defined as absent from healthy and MS cohorts, roughly 1,100 published viral clones and other ImmuneACCESS disease sequences. The public reads were reprocessed in TCRdb via fastp at Q25 and MiXCR, keeping in-frame beta chains. One record per CDR3 amino acid sequence lists the most common genes and DNA. The V and J calls, along with clone size, are taken from TCRdb and not from the paper's own processing. This sample holds fewer than 140,000 distinct CDR3 sequences; roughly 94% were observed only once. The ten largest account for around 0.38% of the sample.

Peripheral blood CD8+ and CD4+ T cells from healthy donors, Susac syndrome patients and multiple sclerosis patients were profiled using high-throughput TCR beta sequencing. Recently defined diagnostic criteria for definite or probable disease were met by the Susac syndrome patients. Bulk CD8+ and CD4+ T cells were purified magnetically by negative isolation, whereas CD8+ TEMRA cells were enriched by FACS. Blood was collected in EDTA tubes and processed within 24 hours, with PBMCs isolated through density gradient centrifugation. PBMCs destined for TCR sequencing were cryopreserved in liquid nitrogen and later thawed in a 37 °C water bath. A purity of at least 90% was achieved for sorted or isolated CD4+, CD8+ and CD8+ TEMRA cells. Comment on this clonotype: Its antigen is currently not known. No base qualities exist here, and no much larger clone lies one base off it.

The CDR3 contains 15 residues, cysteine and phenylalanine counted. This entry keeps only the CDR3 DNA: 45 bases, framed from base 1. V and J lose 0 bases and 8 bases, and a span of 16 bases separates them. The germline V gene encodes CDR1 MNHEY and CDR2 SVGAGI. This chain joins TRBV6-5 to TRBJ1-2; TRBD1 is a possible D gene, resting on 5 matching bases. This TCR was sampled from a human donor with Susac syndrome. Sequencing was performed on CD8+ T cells from PBMCs. DNA sequence: TGTGCCAGCAGTTACTCGAGCTCAGGGACGAACGGCTACACCTTC. Its translation reads: CASSYSSSGTNGYTF.